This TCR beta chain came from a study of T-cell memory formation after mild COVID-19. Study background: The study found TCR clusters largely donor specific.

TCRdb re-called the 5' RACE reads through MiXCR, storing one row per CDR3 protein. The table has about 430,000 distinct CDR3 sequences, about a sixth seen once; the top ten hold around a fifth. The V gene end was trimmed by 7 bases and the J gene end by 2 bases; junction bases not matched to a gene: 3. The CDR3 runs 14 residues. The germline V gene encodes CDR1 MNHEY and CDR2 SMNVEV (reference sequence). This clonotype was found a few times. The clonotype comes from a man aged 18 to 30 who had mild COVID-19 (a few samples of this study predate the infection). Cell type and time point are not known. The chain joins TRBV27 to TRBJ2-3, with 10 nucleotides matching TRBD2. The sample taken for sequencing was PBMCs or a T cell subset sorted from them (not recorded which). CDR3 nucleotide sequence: TGTGCCAGCAAACTAGCGGGGATCACAGATACGCAGTATTTT. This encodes CASKLAGITDTQYF.